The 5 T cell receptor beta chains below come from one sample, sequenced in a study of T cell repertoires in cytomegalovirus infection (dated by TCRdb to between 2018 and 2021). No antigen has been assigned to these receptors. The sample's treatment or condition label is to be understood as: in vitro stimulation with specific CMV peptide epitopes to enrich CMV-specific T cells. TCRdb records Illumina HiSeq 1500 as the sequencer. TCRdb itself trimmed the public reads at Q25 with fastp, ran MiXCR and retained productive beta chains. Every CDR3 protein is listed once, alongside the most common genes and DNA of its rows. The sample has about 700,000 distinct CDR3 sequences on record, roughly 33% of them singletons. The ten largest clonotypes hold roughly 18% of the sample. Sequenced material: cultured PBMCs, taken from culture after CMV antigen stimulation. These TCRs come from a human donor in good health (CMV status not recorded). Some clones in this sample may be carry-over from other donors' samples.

CDR3 protein: CASSPIPDGVATNEKLFF. DNA for the CDR3: TGCGCCAGCAGCCCCATCCCGGATGGAGTCGCAACTAATGAAAAACTGTTTTTT. V usage is TRBV4-1 and J usage is TRBJ1-4; no clear D gene. V lost 4 bases and J lost 0, with 18 bases in between. The CDR3 consists of 18 residues. The germline V gene encodes CDR1 MGHRA and CDR2 YSYEKL.

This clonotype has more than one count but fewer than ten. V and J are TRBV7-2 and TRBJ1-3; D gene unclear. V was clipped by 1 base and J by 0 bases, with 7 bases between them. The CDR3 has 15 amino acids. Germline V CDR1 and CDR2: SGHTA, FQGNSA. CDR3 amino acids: CASSLGYRSGNTIYF. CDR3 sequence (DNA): TGTGCCAGCAGCTTAGGATATCGCTCTGGAAACACCATATATTTT.

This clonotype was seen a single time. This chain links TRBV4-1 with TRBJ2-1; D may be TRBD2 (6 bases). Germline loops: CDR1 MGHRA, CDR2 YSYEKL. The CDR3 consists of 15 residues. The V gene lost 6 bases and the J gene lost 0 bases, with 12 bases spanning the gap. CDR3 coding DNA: TGCGCCAGCAGGATAGCGGAGAACTCCTACAATGAGCAGTTCTTC. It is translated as CASRIAENSYNEQFF.

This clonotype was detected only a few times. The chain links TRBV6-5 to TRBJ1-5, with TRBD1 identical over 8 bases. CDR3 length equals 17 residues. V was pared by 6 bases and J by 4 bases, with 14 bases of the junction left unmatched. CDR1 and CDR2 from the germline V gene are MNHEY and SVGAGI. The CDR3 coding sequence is TGTGCCAGCAGGTACCCGACGGGACAGGAGCTTAATCAGCCCCAGCATTTT. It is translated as CASRYPTGQELNQPQHF.

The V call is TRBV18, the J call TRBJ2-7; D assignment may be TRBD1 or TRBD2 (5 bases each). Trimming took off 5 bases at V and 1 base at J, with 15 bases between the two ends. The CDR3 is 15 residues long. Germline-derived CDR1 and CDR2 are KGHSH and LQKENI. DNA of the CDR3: TGTGCCAGCTCAGCTACCGGGACGGCTTCCTACGAGCAGTACTTC. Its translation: CASSATGTASYEQYF.